The clone carrying this T cell receptor beta chain showed up just a few times. Its matching antigen is unknown. The sample belongs to a study of vaccination and CD4 T cells after COVID-19. Whole-study context: Median time from COVID diagnosis to post-COVID sampling was 101 days (35 to 161). Cultures acting as controls obtained a CEFX pool, an HIV-1 Nef pool, or no peptide.

Germline V lookup: CDR1 DFQATT, CDR2 SNEGSKA (reference sequence). V lost 5 bases and J lost 0, with 14 bases in between. CDR3 length equals 16 residues. Cultured CD4+ T cell DNA was sequenced using the Oncomine TCR Beta short-read assay. TCRdb passed the PCR reads through MiXCR, listing each CDR3 protein once. The data contain thousands of distinct CDR3 sequences, 61% of them singletons. Noted treatment: 10-day PBMC culture with coronavirus spike peptide pools or control peptides (ViraFEST assay). The source of this sequence is a human donor who had recovered from COVID-19. The material sequenced was CD4+ T cells from blood, cultured in vitro. The chain is built from TRBV20-1 and TRBJ1-6; D is unclear. The CDR3: CSAQPPASSYNSPLHF. CDR3 DNA: TGCAGTGCTCAACCCCCCGCCAGCTCCTATAATTCACCCCTCCACTTT.